These 27 T cell receptor beta chains originate from one sample sequenced in a study of post-analysis software for immune sequencing data. The study's findings and limits: There were five or six TRBV segments more frequent in patients than controls, and TRBV5-6, TRBV5-1 and TRBV20-1 were among them.

Their cognate antigens are unknown. Unique molecular identifiers were built into the TCR beta cDNA libraries. Via MiXCR, TCRdb re-called the PCR reads, giving one row per CDR3 protein. The sample comprises around 770,000 distinct CDR3 sequences, 46% of which are singletons, and roughly 4.4% rests with the top ten. The material sequenced was blood. Every receptor here comes from a girl aged 10-17 years with multiple sclerosis.

This rearrangement joins TRBV4-2 to TRBJ1-2; TRBD1 agrees at 11 bases. Trimming cost V 3 bases and J 6 bases; bases outside gene matches: 18. Germline CDR1 LGHNA, CDR2 YNFKEQ. The length of the CDR3 is 19 residues. The chain's CDR3 is CASSQGLPGQGEIRHGYTF. DNA for the CDR3: TGTGCCAGCAGCCAGGGCCTTCCGGGACAGGGGGAGATAAGACATGGCTACACCTTC.

In this sample, this clonotype turned up a few times. The chain carries TRBV7-9 and TRBJ2-7; no firm D call. The length of the CDR3 is 15 residues. The germline V gene has CDR1 SEHNR and CDR2 FQNEAQ (reference sequence). Trimming shortened V by 4 bases and J by 4 bases, and 17 bases separated the two germline ends. In DNA form, the CDR3 reads TGTGCCAGCAGCTCCCCCGACGTCGGTGGGTACGAGCAGTACTTC. Its translation: CASSSPDVGGYEQYF.

This chain uses TRBV21-1 with TRBJ2-7; TRBD1 is taken as the D call from the table, unchecked against the DNA. TRBV21-1 is a known pseudogene. This CDR3 contains 15 residues. CDR3 DNA: TGTGCCAGCAGCAAAGCGCTAACGGGAAGGTGCGAGCAGTACTTC. Translated: CASSKALTGRCEQYF.

This clonotype was observed a single time. One end of the junction varies from germline; a read error may be responsible. The V and J genes are TRBV7-9 and TRBJ1-2; tentative D call: TRBD1 (6 bases). The germline CDR1 and CDR2 sequences are SEHNR and FQNEAQ (reference sequence). The CDR3 is 18 residues long. Written as DNA, the CDR3 is TGTACCAGCAGCTCCCCCAGGGGCCAAACCCTCCCTTGGGATGGCTACACCTTC. Residues: CTSSSPRGQTLPWDGYTF.

This clonotype was detected once. The CDR3 bases are TGTGCCAGCAGCTTAGACCCATTGGGGGACCCCCAGGAGGACCAGTACTTC. This gives the protein CASSLDPLGDPQEDQYF. This chain links TRBV7-9 with TRBJ2-7; D is tentatively TRBD1 or TRBD2 (5 bases each). Germline V gene lookup returns CDR1 SEHNR and CDR2 FQNEAQ (reference sequence). V lost 1 base, J lost 10 bases, and 26 bases lay in between. The CDR3 is 17 amino acids.

The rearrangement links TRBV20-1 to TRBJ2-2; perhaps TRBD2 as D (6 bases). Deletions cut 5 bases from V and 9 bases from J, with 10 bases between. The CDR3 totals 11 residues. Germline V lookup: CDR1 DFQATT, CDR2 SNEGSKA (reference sequence). CDR3 DNA sequence: TGCAGTGCTCGGGAGTACCGGGAGCTGTTTTTT. Encoded protein: CSAREYRELFF.

In its sample, this clonotype was seen a few times. The rearrangement uses TRBV20-1 and TRBJ2-7; no firm D call. This CDR3 comprises 11 residues. V gave up 0 bases and J gave up 7 bases, with 7 bases separating them. The germline gives CDR1 DFQATT, CDR2 SNEGSKA (reference sequence). The CDR3 reads CSARDLREQYF. The CDR3 nucleotides are TGCAGTGCTAGAGACCTTAGGGAGCAGTACTTC.

This clonotype has a handful of counts. The chain uses TRBV2 and TRBJ2-5; D perhaps matches TRBD1 (6 bases). CDR1 and CDR2 from the germline V gene are SNHLY and FYNNEI. The ends were cut back, 10 bases at V and 5 bases at J, with 14 bases in the middle. The CDR3 spans 12 residues. The CDR3 DNA reads TGTGCCACCACAGGGTTACGGGAGACCCAGTACTTC. It codes for CATTGLRETQYF.

J is TRBJ2-4 and V is TRBV20-1; 7 nucleotides agree with TRBD2. V shed 3 bases and J 0 bases; nucleotides not matched to a gene: 8. CDR1 and CDR2 from the germline V gene are DFQATT and SNEGSKA (reference sequence). This CDR3 region has 16 residues. CDR3 in DNA: TGCAGTGCTAGTAAGCCTAGCGGAGTAGCCAAAAACATTCAGTACTTC. Its translation: CSASKPSGVAKNIQYF.

The rearrangement links TRBV2 to TRBJ2-1; TRBD2 matches 11 bases. This CDR3 is 13 amino acids long. Germline V gene data show CDR1 as SNHLY and CDR2 as FYNNEI. V lost 10 bases and J lost 6; bases outside the gene matches: 5. CDR3 nucleotides: TGTGCCATCGGACTAGCGGGTATCAATGAGCAGTTCTTC. Translation gives CAIGLAGINEQFF.

The chain combines TRBV7-8 with TRBJ2-1; 13 bases fit TRBD2. Losses at the gene ends were 4 bases for V and 8 bases for J; bases not matched to a gene: 8. The CDR3 length is 16 residues. Per the germline V gene, CDR1 is SGHVS and CDR2 is FQNEAQ. This CDR3 reads CASSWKTSGRLDEQFF. CDR3 nucleotides: TGTGCCAGCAGCTGGAAGACTAGCGGGAGGTTGGATGAGCAGTTCTTC.

The chain combines TRBV20-1 with TRBJ2-7; no clear D. The CDR3 has 14 amino acids. V lost 0 bases, J lost 6 bases, and 15 bases lay in between. The germline V gene has CDR1 DFQATT and CDR2 SNEGSKA (reference sequence). CDR3 coding DNA: TGCAGTGCTAGAGATTTCGCCCGACTGAGCGAGCAGTACTTC. It is translated as CSARDFARLSEQYF.

The rearrangement links TRBV29-1 to TRBJ2-7, with D perhaps matching TRBD1 (5 bases). Germline CDR1 SQVTM, CDR2 ANQGSEA. The length of the CDR3 is 13 residues. The V gene lost 5 bases and the J gene lost 3 bases, with 14 bases spanning the gap. CDR3: CSVWAGISYEQYF. The CDR3 nucleotides read TGCAGCGTTTGGGCAGGGATAAGCTACGAGCAGTACTTC.

This clonotype has just a few counts. V gene TRBV2 combines with J gene TRBJ2-5; TRBD2 matches at 9 bases. The CDR3 covers 16 residues. V was pared by 7 bases and J by 0 bases, with 9 bases of the junction left unmatched. CDR1 is SNHLY, CDR2 FYNNEI, per germline. The CDR3 reads CASTGSTSGYQETQYF. The CDR3 bases are TGTGCCAGCACCGGAAGCACTAGCGGGTACCAAGAGACCCAGTACTTC.

This clonotype has just a few counts. The chain links TRBV7-8 to TRBJ1-2, with 9 bases aligning to TRBD1. J lost 5 bases, V lost 0 bases, and 10 bases had no gene match. The germline V gene encodes CDR1 SGHVS and CDR2 FQNEAQ. The CDR3 has 17 residues. Here the CDR3 DNA reads TGTGCCAGCAGCTTAGCCCGCTACAGGGGGCTGGAATATGGCTACACCTTC. This encodes CASSLARYRGLEYGYTF.

The chain carries TRBV4-1 and TRBJ2-5; 7 bases line up with TRBD2. The V gene end was trimmed by 3 bases and the J gene end by 5 bases; junction bases not matched to a gene: 12. CDR1 and CDR2 from the germline V gene are MGHRA and YSYEKL. CDR3 size: 16 residues. The CDR3: CASSQGGTAFTETQYF. The CDR3 DNA follows: TGCGCCAGCAGCCAGGGGGGGACGGCGTTTACGGAGACCCAGTACTTC.

The chain recombines TRBV6-2 or TRBV6-3 with TRBJ2-4; TRBD1 matches 7 bases. The trim removed 5 bases at V and 0 bases at J, leaving 4 bases unmatched. This CDR3 spans 15 amino acids. The germline gives CDR1 MNHEY, CDR2 SVGEGT. As DNA, the CDR3 is TGTGCCAGCAGTGCGGACAGGCTAGCCAAAAACATTCAGTACTTC. Its translation: CASSADRLAKNIQYF.

This chain links TRBV27 with TRBJ2-3; D is possibly TRBD1 or TRBD2 (6 bases each). The CDR3 runs to 12 residues. The V gene lost 6 bases and the J gene lost 12 bases, with 16 bases spanning the gap. Germline lookup yields CDR1 MNHEY and CDR2 SMNVEV (reference sequence). The CDR3 sequence is CASSQGGGPQYF. The CDR3 DNA is TGTGCCAGCAGCCAAGGAGGGGGACCCCAGTATTTT.

The chain employs TRBV3-1 and TRBJ2-1, with 8 bases fitting TRBD2. The germline CDR1 and CDR2 sequences are LGHDT and YNNKEL (reference sequence). V gave up 4 bases and J gave up 2 bases; unmatched junction bases: 10. The CDR3 covers 17 residues. In DNA form, the CDR3 reads TGTGCCAGCAGCCGCGCAGGACTAGCAGACGCCTACAATGAGCAGTTCTTC. Encoded protein: CASSRAGLADAYNEQFF.

This rearrangement joins TRBV7-3 to TRBJ2-2; D is uncertain. Trimming removed 5 bases from V and 0 bases from J, with 13 bases in between. This CDR3 spans 16 amino acids. Germline values: CDR1 SGHTA, CDR2 FQGTGA. The CDR3 DNA sequence: TGTGCCAGCAGCCCCCGAAGGCTGGCGAACACCGGGGAGCTGTTTTTT. Encoded protein: CASSPRRLANTGELFF.

On this clonotype: At one of its ends the junction is not consistent with the germline gene, which may arise from a read error. The chain has TRBV20-1 and TRBJ2-5; 7 positions agree with TRBD1. The germline V gene has CDR1 DFQATT and CDR2 SNEGSKA (reference sequence). The CDR3 totals 13 residues. CDR3 sequence: CSARGQAQETQYF. The CDR3, as DNA: TGCAGTGCGAGAGGACAGGCACAAGAGACCCAGTACTTC.

The chain has TRBV9 and TRBJ1-5; unclear D gene. The CDR3 has 13 residues. The germline V gene encodes CDR1 SGDLS and CDR2 YYNGEE. V dropped 4 bases and J dropped 0 bases, with 5 bases sitting between them. In nucleotides, the CDR3 is TGTGCCAGCAGCCAGAATAGCAATCAGCCCCAGCATTTT. The encoded protein is CASSQNSNQPQHF.

The chain is built from TRBV10-3 and TRBJ1-1; D is uncertain. Germline V gene data show CDR1 as ENHRY and CDR2 as SYGVKD. This CDR3 has 16 amino acids. Trimming took 0 bases from V and 4 from J, leaving 15 bases between them. Here the CDR3 reads CAISESAGPSVTEAFF. As DNA, the CDR3 is TGTGCCATCAGTGAGTCGGCAGGACCTTCGGTCACTGAAGCTTTCTTT.

This clonotype was recorded a few times. The chain couples TRBV7-9 to TRBJ2-3, with a tentative D call TRBD1 (6 bases). The ends were cut back, 5 bases at V and 0 bases at J, with 18 bases in the middle. The CDR3 is 17 amino acids. Germline CDR1 reads SEHNR; CDR2 reads FQNEAQ (reference sequence). CDR3 sequence: CASSGGYSASSTDTQYF. The CDR3 nucleotides read TGTGCCAGCAGCGGGGGCTACAGTGCCTCTAGCACAGATACGCAGTATTTT.

The chain combines TRBV5-6 with TRBJ2-3, with 8 bases identical to TRBD2. The germline gives CDR1 SGHDT, CDR2 YYEEEE. Trimming at V came to 1 base and at J to 4 bases, leaving 5 bases not matched to a gene. There are 15 residues in the CDR3. The CDR3 here is CASSLQREFADTQYF. The CDR3 DNA reads TGTGCCAGCAGCTTGCAGCGGGAGTTTGCAGATACGCAGTATTTT.

This sequence joins TRBV15 and TRBJ1-5, with D perhaps matching TRBD1 (6 bases). From germline, CDR1 is LNHNV and CDR2 YYDKDF (reference sequence). Trimming removed 5 bases from V and 3 bases from J, with 17 bases in between. The CDR3 covers 16 residues. CDR3 in DNA: TGTGCCACCAGCGATTTGTTGTACAGGGACAATCAGCCCCAGCATTTT. Translated: CATSDLLYRDNQPQHF.

The chain carries TRBV19 and TRBJ2-2; 10 nucleotides agree with TRBD1. The CDR3 has 18 amino acids. The germline gives CDR1 LNHDA, CDR2 SQIVND (reference sequence). After removal of 4 bases from V and 3 bases from J, the junction contained 11 bases not matched to a gene. CDR3 sequence (DNA): TGTGCCAGTAGTAACGACTACCGGGACAGGGGTTACACCGGGGAGCTGTTTTTT. Protein: CASSNDYRDRGYTGELFF.